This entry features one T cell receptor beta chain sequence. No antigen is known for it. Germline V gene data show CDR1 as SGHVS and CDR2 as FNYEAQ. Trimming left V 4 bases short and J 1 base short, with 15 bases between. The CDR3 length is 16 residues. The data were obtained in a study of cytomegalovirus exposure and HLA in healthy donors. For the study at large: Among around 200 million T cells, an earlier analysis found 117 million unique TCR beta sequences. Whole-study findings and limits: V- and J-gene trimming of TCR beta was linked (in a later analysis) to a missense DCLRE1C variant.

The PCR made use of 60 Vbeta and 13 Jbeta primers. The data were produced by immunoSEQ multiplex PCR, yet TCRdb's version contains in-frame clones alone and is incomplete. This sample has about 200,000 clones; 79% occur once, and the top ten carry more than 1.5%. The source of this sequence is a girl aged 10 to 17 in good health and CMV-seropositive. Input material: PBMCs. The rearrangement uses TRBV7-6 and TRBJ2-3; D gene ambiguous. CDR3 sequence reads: CASSSRLSGGTDTQYF. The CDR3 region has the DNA TGTGCCAGCAGCTCGAGACTGTCCGGTGGCACAGATACGCAGTATTTT.